The present entry profiles one T cell receptor beta chain with its context. Its antigen is not identified. This sample was taken from a study of cytomegalovirus exposure and HLA in healthy donors. Points from the study as a whole: Across donors, sequencing depth was assumed by presence/absence analyses to be roughly uniform. An ancestry cluster, one associated with Asian ancestry, reportedly showed fewer N-insertions than the roughly 610-donor mean in a later analysis. It is likely that the observed cluster of highly shared sequence variants was a sequencing artifact.

It was with 60 Vbeta and 13 Jbeta primers that the PCR ran. Methods used by the authors: There were 80 million or so unique TCR beta chains by a later count, and around 10 million of them were shared. Clones were sequenced by immunoSEQ multiplex PCR, and TCRdb holds only the in-frame ones, with some missing. D and trimming were read from the DNA, whereas the V and J calls and clone size are those reported in that table. The sample holds roughly 150,000 clones, about 76% seen once. CDR1 is SNHLY, CDR2 FYNNEI, per germline. The CDR3 loop spans 12 amino acids. The germline V and J ends were trimmed by 6 bases and 8 bases, with 14 bases remaining between them.

This sequence was found in a young woman in good health and CMV-seropositive. The chain recombines TRBV2 with TRBJ2-7; D perhaps matches TRBD1 (6 bases). Source material: PBMCs. The CDR3 coding sequence is TGTGCCAGCAGGACGGACAGTACGAAGCAGTACTTC. It translates to CASRTDSTKQYF.